In its sample, the clone carrying this T cell receptor beta chain was seen a few times. TCRdb analysed the reads with MiXCR anew, one entry per CDR3 protein. The sample yields more than 150,000 distinct CDR3 sequences, about 21% seen once. Germline V CDR1 and CDR2: MDHEN, SYDVKM. V shed 7 bases and J shed 4 bases, with 7 bases lying between them. This CDR3 is built from 11 residues. This specimen comes from a study of T cell repertoires in cytomegalovirus infection. Across the whole study: Public TCR beta signatures indicated both CMV infection and matching HLA type.

The TCR was taken from a human donor in good health (CMV status not recorded). Some clones in this sample may be carry-over from other donors' samples. J is TRBJ1-2 and V is TRBV28; D remains ambiguous. Source material: PBMCs. As DNA, the CDR3 is TGTGCCAGCATGGGCCTCTATGGCTACACCTTC. Translated, it gives CASMGLYGYTF.